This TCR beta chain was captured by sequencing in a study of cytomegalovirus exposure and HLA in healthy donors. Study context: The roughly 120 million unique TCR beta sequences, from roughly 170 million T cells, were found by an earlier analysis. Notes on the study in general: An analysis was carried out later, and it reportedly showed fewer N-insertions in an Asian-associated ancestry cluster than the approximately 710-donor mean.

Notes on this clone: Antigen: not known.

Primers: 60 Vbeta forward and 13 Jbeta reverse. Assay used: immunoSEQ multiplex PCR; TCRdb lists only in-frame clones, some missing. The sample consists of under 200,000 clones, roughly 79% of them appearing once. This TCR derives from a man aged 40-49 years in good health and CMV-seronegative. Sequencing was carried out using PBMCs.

The CDR3 sequence: CASSSRLAGGIGVQFF. In DNA form, the CDR3 reads TGTGCCAGCAGCTCGCGACTAGCGGGAGGAATCGGAGTGCAGTTCTTC. The rearrangement uses TRBV7-2 and TRBJ2-1; 13 positions agree with TRBD2. Trimming cost V 4 bases and J 12 bases; bases outside gene matches: 12. Germline V lookup: CDR1 SGHTA, CDR2 FQGNSA. CDR3 length: 16 residues.